This is a list of T cell receptor beta chains from one sample in a study of T-cell reconstitution after alpha-beta-depleted transplantation in children. TCRdb itself ran the PCR reads through MiXCR, one entry per CDR3 protein. Among fewer than 400,000 distinct CDR3 sequences listed, about a fifth were seen once. Sequenced material: PBMCs from the stem cell graft donor, taken from the stem cell graft. Receptors were obtained from a human donor who donated a stem cell graft to a child with acute myeloid leukemia. Each CDR3 is given with its conserved first and last residue. Fields, in order: J gene, D gene, clone size, V gene, CDR3 protein, CDR3 DNA. The D gene is left open where the match is weak. Clone size appears in some rows only: once, few, many, or a class for an expanded clone.

J: TRBJ2-1
D: TRBD2
size: -
V: TRBV29-1
CDR3: CSVEDTSGRGWNEQFF
DNA: TGCAGCGTTGAGGACACTAGCGGGAGAGGCTGGAATGAGCAGTTCTTC

J: TRBJ2-7
D: TRBD2
size: -
V: TRBV3-1
CDR3: CASSLGFRLAGGPTYEQYF
DNA: TGTGCCAGCAGTTTAGGGTTCCGACTAGCGGGAGGCCCAACCTACGAGCAGTACTTC

J: TRBJ2-1
D: -
size: -
V: TRBV7-9
CDR3: CASSTIRGSYNEQFF
DNA: TGTGCCAGCAGCACAATACGGGGATCCTACAATGAGCAGTTCTTC

J: TRBJ2-1
D: TRBD2
size: many
V: TRBV20-1
CDR3: CSASPGTSMGHEQFF
DNA: TGCAGTGCTAGTCCCGGGACTAGCATGGGGCATGAGCAGTTCTTC

J: TRBJ1-2
D: -
size: many
V: TRBV12-3/TRBV12-4
CDR3: CASSLSGFNYGYTF
DNA: TGTGCCAGCAGTTTATCGGGCTTCAACTATGGCTACACCTTC

J: TRBJ1-3
D: -
size: few
V: TRBV25-1
CDR3: CASSESGTGNTIYF
DNA: TGTGCCAGCAGTGAATCGGGTACTGGAAACACCATATATTTT

J: TRBJ2-1
D: -
size: many
V: TRBV5-1
CDR3: CASSLSNNEQFF
DNA: TGCGCCAGCAGCTTGAGTAACAATGAGCAGTTCTTC

J: TRBJ2-7
D: TRBD1
size: -
V: TRBV15
CDR3: CATGPDRGRYEQYF
DNA: TGTGCCACCGGACCGGACAGGGGACGCTACGAGCAGTACTTC

J: TRBJ2-3
D: TRBD2
size: many
V: TRBV12-3/TRBV12-4
CDR3: CASSPSGRAADTQYF
DNA: TGTGCCAGCAGTCCTAGCGGGAGGGCCGCAGATACGCAGTATTTT

J: TRBJ2-3
D: TRBD2
size: -
V: TRBV5-1
CDR3: CASRGLAGITDTQYF
DNA: TGCGCCAGCCGGGGACTAGCGGGGATCACAGATACGCAGTATTTT

J: TRBJ2-1
D: -
size: few
V: TRBV12-5
CDR3: CASGLVLGGPQGNEQFF
DNA: TGTGCTAGTGGTTTGGTACTCGGGGGGCCACAGGGGAATGAGCAGTTCTTC

J: TRBJ2-3
D: -
size: -
V: TRBV7-2
CDR3: CASSWMGRGIDTQYF
DNA: TGTGCCAGCAGCTGGATGGGTAGGGGGATAGATACGCAGTATTTT

J: TRBJ2-1
D: TRBD2
size: many
V: TRBV12-3/TRBV12-4
CDR3: CASSTGGASGNEQFF
DNA: TGTGCCAGCAGCACCGGGGGGGCTAGCGGCAATGAGCAGTTCTTC

J: TRBJ2-7
D: -
size: -
V: TRBV5-1
CDR3: CASSLTTYSYEQYF
DNA: TGCGCCAGCAGCTTGACTACGTACTCCTACGAGCAGTACTTC

J: TRBJ2-1
D: -
size: many
V: TRBV12-3/TRBV12-4
CDR3: CASSSSGSSYNEQFF
DNA: TGTGCCAGCAGTTCCTCGGGGAGCTCCTACAATGAGCAGTTCTTC

J: TRBJ1-3
D: -
size: -
V: TRBV12-3/TRBV12-4
CDR3: CASSRGQLLSGNTIYF
DNA: TGTGCCAGCAGTCGAGGGCAGCTCCTCTCTGGAAACACCATATATTTT

J: TRBJ2-7
D: -
size: few
V: TRBV2
CDR3: CASGLQLRNEQYF
DNA: TGTGCCAGTGGACTACAGCTCCGGAACGAGCAGTACTTC

J: TRBJ2-5
D: TRBD2
size: -
V: TRBV7-3
CDR3: CASSLRQGGRETQYF
DNA: TGTGCCAGCAGCTTAAGGCAGGGAGGGCGAGAGACCCAGTACTTC